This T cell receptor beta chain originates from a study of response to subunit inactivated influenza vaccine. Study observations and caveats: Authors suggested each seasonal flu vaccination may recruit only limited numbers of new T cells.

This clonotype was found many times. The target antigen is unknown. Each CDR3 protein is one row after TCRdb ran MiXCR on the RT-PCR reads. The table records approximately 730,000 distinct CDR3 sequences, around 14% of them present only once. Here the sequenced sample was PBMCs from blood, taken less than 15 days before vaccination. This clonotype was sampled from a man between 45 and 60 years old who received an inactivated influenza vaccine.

In DNA, the CDR3 is TGTGCCAGCAGTGTTGGGACAGGGAAAGCTTTCTTT. Translation gives CASSVGTGKAFF. This chain joins TRBV2 and TRBJ1-1, with TRBD1 identical over 9 bases. CDR1 and CDR2 from the germline V gene are SNHLY and FYNNEI. V shed 4 bases and J 9 bases; nucleotides not matched to a gene: 3. This CDR3 region has 12 residues.